This T cell receptor beta chain appears in the sequencing data of a study of cytomegalovirus exposure and HLA in healthy donors (dated by TCRdb to the late 2010s). About the investigation overall: An earlier analysis of several hundred of the donors reported approximately 300 Gb of sequence data and 95 million to 120 million unique TCR beta sequences obtained from around 180 million T cells. Approximately 300 gigabases of sequencing data and tens of millions of unique TCR sequences made up an early release that covered about 640 HLA-typed donors. Of the approximately 400 genotyped donors, approximately 80% fell in the genetic ancestry cluster associated with self-reported Caucasian donors. The study was designed to test whether signatures of past pathogen exposure could be identified by cataloging public T cell receptors. The study used immunosequencing to profile the T cell repertoires of about 670 subjects and linked those repertoires to cytomegalovirus serostatus. Along with the approximately 620-subject first cohort, a separate validation cohort of more than 90 different subjects was used. The study combined high-throughput TCR immunosequencing, statistical association of individual TCRs with disease status, and machine learning to predict cytomegalovirus infection status. A later analysis re-analyzed previously published TCR beta repertoires from 660 or so donors and added high-resolution HLA genotyping to study TCR occurrence patterns. In the later analysis, no new phenotypic data were used to find candidate immune exposures; instead, reliance was placed on TCR beta sequences and their occurrence across donors. An earlier analysis of 587 of the donors applied high-throughput TCR beta sequencing to assess whether each TCR beta V gene segment acted as functional or pseudogenic. Donor age, sex, ethnicity and CMV serostatus were compiled alongside the repertoire data. In a later genetic analysis, genome-wide SNP genotypes for about 55% of the 666 donors were used, and that subset was treated as a discovery cohort. All discovery cohort repertoires had been generated on a single sequencing platform. Both class I and class II loci were covered by HLA typing, at four-digit resolution. The number of donors typed differed by locus, with roughly 620-640 for A, B, C, DRB1 and DQB1, 522 for DQA1, over 600 for DPA1, and over 400 for DPB1. A few DR-DQ haplotypes were treated as single units for association and clustering because of strong linkage in the cohort. On average, around 240,000 unique TCR beta nucleotide sequences were sequenced per donor among 398 genotyped donors of the cohort, with about 17% of those sequences being non-productive. Results and caveats for the whole study, not just this receptor: A further reported finding was that TCR beta sequences accurately predicted the HLA-A and HLA-B alleles for most subjects in the first cohort. Roughly uniform sequencing depth across donors was assumed in presence/absence analyses, although this assumption may not hold. CMV serostatus was the only immune exposure information available for the cohort. A later analysis found that TCR association rates varied across HLA loci, with DRB1 alleles showing the most associated TCRs and HLA-C alleles the fewest. At a false discovery rate of 0.05, a later analysis linked under 20,000 TCR beta sequences to specific HLA alleles. According to a later analysis, parvovirus B19, influenza, CMV and Epstein-Barr virus appeared linked to several top co-occurrence clusters. The study listed 150 to 200 TCR beta chains as associated with cytomegalovirus. The cohort was sequenced for TCR beta chains only, and without alpha or paired-chain data the features that could be detected were limited. Because HLA typing was unavailable for some donors at each locus, only the typed subset was used in association tests. Linkage disequilibrium might explain the correlated functional status among segregating V segments, but an unknown experimental factor could not be excluded. A later genetic analysis associated a missense DCLRE1C variant with V-gene and J-gene trimming of TCR beta chains, and an independent cohort replicated the association. In vitro tests confirmed that a few of the cytomegalovirus-associated TCR beta chains recognize cytomegalovirus antigens. According to the authors, the approach could potentially be generalized to other disease states and immunological phenotypes. Because counts were too low, more than 15 rarely observed V segments, including chromosome 9 orphons, were left out of the earlier analysis of 587 of the donors. The sequencing pipeline was judged likely to have produced a cluster of highly shared sequence variants as a technical artifact. The 87-base-pair reads could not distinguish some IMGT-functional V segments, including TRBV6-2 and TRBV6-3, so those segments were excluded. While some public TCRs were present in many individuals, most TCR sequences turned up only very rarely across donors. A later genetic analysis reported fewer N-insertions in productive TCRs among donors in an Asian-associated ancestry cluster than the roughly 620-donor mean. In a later analysis, most CMV-associated TCR beta chains were found to appear HLA-restricted, with HLA associations seemingly driven largely by CMV exposure. A later analysis found that HLA-associated TCR beta chains were more clonally expanded and had lower generation probabilities than equally common non-associated chains. Cytomegalovirus status was reported to be diagnosed by the classifier with high specificity and sensitivity in both the original and validation cohorts. In an earlier analysis of some 540 of the donors, most TCR beta V segments appeared in productive rearrangements about 87% or about 30% of the time, broadly matching IMGT annotations. Assigning TCR associations to individual alleles was difficult when HLA alleles, especially DR and DQ, strongly co-occurred.

Notes on this clone: The specificity of this receptor is unknown. No quality values exist for individual bases; no much larger clone is one base distant.

In total, around 600 healthy bone marrow donors made up the cohort. At the time of sampling, every cohort member was nominally healthy, though immune exposures that went unrecorded were likely present. The donor was CMV seropositive and belonged to the group of 250 to 300 seropositive cohort members. A peripheral blood sample was collected from each donor, and TCR beta sequencing was performed on peripheral blood mononuclear cells. The Qiagen DNeasy Blood Extraction Kit was used to extract genomic DNA from the blood cell samples. The CDR3 spans 14 residues, from the cysteine through the phenylalanine. The sequence is cut down to CDR3 DNA, 42 bases in frame from base 1. Unmatched junction bases come to 4, with V trimmed by 2 bases and J by 4 bases. The germline V gene encodes CDR1 MDHEN and CDR2 SYDVKM. Library creation used the immunoSEQ multiplex PCR assay. For the multiplex PCR, a mixture combining 60 forward primers for TCR Vbeta segments and 13 reverse primers for TCR Jbeta segments was used. The CDR3 region of rearranged TCR beta genes was amplified from genomic DNA with a multiplex PCR assay. On the Illumina HiSeq System, the amplified TCR beta libraries were sequenced as 87-base-pair reads. Turning to the authors' computational methods: In a later analysis, some 80 million unique TCR beta chains were counted across the approximately 620 repertoires, and around 11 million of these chains were shared by at least two donors. A nearest-neighbor algorithm error-corrected the raw reads and collapsed the reads into unique sequences, merging closely related sequences to remove PCR and sequencing errors. To assign V, D and J gene segments, CDR3 sequences were aligned to IMGT reference sequences. For a sequence to be retained, a match of at least six nucleotides was required to both a V gene segment and a J gene segment. Rearrangements were called productive when the CDR3 lacked stop codons and stayed in frame with V and J; all others were non-productive. Following IMGT convention, CDR3 was defined as the stretch from the second conserved V-encoded cysteine up to the conserved J-encoded phenylalanine. Sequences without an unambiguous match to a single V gene segment were excluded from the earlier analysis of a few hundred of the donors. An earlier analysis of a few hundred of the donors called V segments functional above 56.7% productive rearrangements and segregating when the between-donor standard deviation exceeded 5%. A statistical classification framework was developed to diagnose cytomegalovirus status using the catalog of TCR beta chain sequences. In a later analysis, V and J genes were assigned by comparing TCR nucleotide sequences against IMGT/GENE-DB human TR gene sequences. Using the TCRdist pipeline, a later analysis assigned CDR3 sequences along with most-parsimonious VDJ recombination scenarios. In a later analysis, each TCR beta chain was defined by its CDR3 amino acid sequence together with its V-gene family, and reads without a unique V-gene family were excluded. In a later analysis, approximately 590 highly shared, low-generation-probability nucleotide sequences were removed to address suspected cross-contamination and a sequencing artifact. In a later analysis, a clonal expansion index for each public chain was calculated from normalized within-repertoire ranks of inferred template counts. Generation probabilities in a later analysis came from a VDJ recombination model fitted to out-of-frame rearrangements, and those results were checked against IGoR. In a later analysis, hypergeometric tests were used to score TCR-TCR, TCR-HLA and TCR-CMV co-occurrence, with a repertoire-size bias correction applied to TCR pairs. False discovery rates were estimated in a later analysis by permuting HLA or CMV assignments 20 times. In a later analysis, co-occurring TCRs were grouped using DBSCAN, and TCRdist sequence similarity was added for clustering within HLA-allele-positive subsets. Repertoires with fewer than 30,000 or more than 120,000 public chains were left out of co-occurrence clustering, as were about 5 repertoires with anomalous nucleotide sharing. TCRdb's version of the immuneACCESS table is confined to in-frame rearrangements and falls short of the full clone set. An unresolved V gene accounts for under half of the shortfall where checked; the remainder is of unknown origin. V, J and clone size were drawn from that table, and D and trimming were deduced from the DNA. In all, the sample holds more than 100,000 clones, and about three fifths of those were seen once. The ten largest clones take up about 8% of the sample.

This chain is built from TRBV28 and TRBJ2-7, with TRBD1 matching 8 junction bases. Material: PBMCs. The origin of this receptor is a woman in her thirties or forties in good health and CMV-seropositive. The CDR3 protein is CASSLQGAFYEQYF. The DNA sequence is given as TGTGCCAGCAGTTTACAGGGGGCCTTTTACGAGCAGTACTTC.